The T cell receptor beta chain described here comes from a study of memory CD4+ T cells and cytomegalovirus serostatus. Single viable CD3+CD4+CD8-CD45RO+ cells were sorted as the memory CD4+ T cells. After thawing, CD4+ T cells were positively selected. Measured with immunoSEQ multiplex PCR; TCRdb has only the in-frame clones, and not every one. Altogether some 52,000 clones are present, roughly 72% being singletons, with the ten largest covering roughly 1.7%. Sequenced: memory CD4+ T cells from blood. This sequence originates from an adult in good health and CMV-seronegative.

The CDR3 protein is CASRPSGATDTQYF. CDR3 sequence (DNA): TGTGCCAGCAGACCTAGCGGGGCCACAGATACGCAGTATTTT. J is TRBJ2-3 and V is TRBV7-2; 9 positions agree with TRBD2. CDR3 length: 14 residues. CDR1 is SGHTA and CDR2 is FQGNSA in the germline V gene. J gave up 2 bases and V 6 bases, and 3 bases lay outside the gene matches.